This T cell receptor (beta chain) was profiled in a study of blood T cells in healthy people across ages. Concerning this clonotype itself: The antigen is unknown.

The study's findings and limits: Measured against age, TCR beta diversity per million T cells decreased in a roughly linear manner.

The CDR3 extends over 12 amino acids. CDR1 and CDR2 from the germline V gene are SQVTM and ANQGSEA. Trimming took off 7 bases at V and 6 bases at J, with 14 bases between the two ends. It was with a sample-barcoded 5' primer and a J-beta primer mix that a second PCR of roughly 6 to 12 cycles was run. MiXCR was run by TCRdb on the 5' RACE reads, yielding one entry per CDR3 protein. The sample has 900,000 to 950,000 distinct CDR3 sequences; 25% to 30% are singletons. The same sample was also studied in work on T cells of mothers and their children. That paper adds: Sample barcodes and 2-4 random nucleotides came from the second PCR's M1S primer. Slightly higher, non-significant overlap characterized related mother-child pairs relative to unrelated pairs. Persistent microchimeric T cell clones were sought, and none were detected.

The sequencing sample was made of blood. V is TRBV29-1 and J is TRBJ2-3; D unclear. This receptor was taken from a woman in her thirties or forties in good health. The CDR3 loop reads CSGRLSSDTQYF. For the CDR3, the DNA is TGCAGCGGCAGGCTGAGTTCCGATACGCAGTATTTT.